The clone carrying this T cell receptor (beta chain) was seen only a few times. Its specificity is unknown. Everyone who donated was a healthy bone marrow donor. The data were obtained in a study of cytomegalovirus exposure and HLA in healthy donors. J gave up 6 bases and V 3 bases, and 15 bases lay outside the gene matches. CDR1 GTSNPN and CDR2 SVGIG come from the germline V gene (reference sequence). The CDR3 is made up of 16 amino acids. The study ran its PCR with 60 Vbeta and 13 Jbeta primers. TCRdb's copy holds only in-frame clones and misses some; the assay was immunoSEQ multiplex PCR. Altogether roughly 200,000 clones are present, roughly three quarters being singletons, with the ten largest covering roughly 3%. Study-level findings and limits: The authors considered a cluster of highly shared sequence variants likely to be a sequencing artifact. Reports state that TCR beta sequences accurately predicted most subjects' HLA-A and HLA-B alleles. Researchers catalogued 150 or so TCR beta chains as cytomegalovirus-associated.

J is TRBJ2-7 and V is TRBV30, with TRBD1 matching over 9 bases. This TCR was sampled from a male donor in good health and CMV-seronegative. Sequenced input: PBMCs. CDR3 protein: CAWRGPGTGLWGEQYF. CDR3 DNA: TGTGCCTGGAGGGGCCCCGGGACAGGGCTCTGGGGCGAGCAGTACTTC.